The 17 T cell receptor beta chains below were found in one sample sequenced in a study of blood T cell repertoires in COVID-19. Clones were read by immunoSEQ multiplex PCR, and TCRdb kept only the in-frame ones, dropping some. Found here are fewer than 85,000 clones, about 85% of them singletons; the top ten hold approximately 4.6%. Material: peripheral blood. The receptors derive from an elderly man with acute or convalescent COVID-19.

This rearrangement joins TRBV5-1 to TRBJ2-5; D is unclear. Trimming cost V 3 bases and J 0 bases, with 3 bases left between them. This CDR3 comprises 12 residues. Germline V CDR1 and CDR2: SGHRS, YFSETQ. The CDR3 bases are TGCGCCAGCAGCTCTAACCAAGAGACCCAGTACTTC. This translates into CASSSNQETQYF. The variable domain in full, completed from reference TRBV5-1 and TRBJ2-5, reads KAGVTQTPRYLIKTRGQQVTLSCSPISGHRSVSWYQQTPGQGLQFLFEYFSETQRNKGNFPGRFSGRQFSNSRSEMNVSTLELGDSALYLCASSSNQETQYFGPGTRLLVL.

The CDR3 DNA follows: TGTGCCAGCAGCTTGTCGCCCGGGGCGGGAGGTGGAGATACGCAGTATTTT. Its protein product is CASSLSPGAGGGDTQYF. This sequence joins TRBV5-4 and TRBJ2-3, with TRBD2 identical over 8 bases. V lost 1 base to trimming and J lost 5 bases; unmatched junction nucleotides: 12. The CDR3 spans 17 residues. Germline CDR1 reads SGHNT; CDR2 reads YYREEE (reference sequence).

The CDR3 DNA reads as TGTGCCAGCCCGCCTGATGGGTCTAGGGAGACCCAGTACTTC. It encodes CASPPDGSRETQYF. This rearrangement joins TRBV18 to TRBJ2-5; D not certain. The CDR3 is made up of 14 amino acids. Germline values: CDR1 KGHSH, CDR2 LQKENI. Deletions cut 8 bases from V and 5 bases from J, with 18 bases between.

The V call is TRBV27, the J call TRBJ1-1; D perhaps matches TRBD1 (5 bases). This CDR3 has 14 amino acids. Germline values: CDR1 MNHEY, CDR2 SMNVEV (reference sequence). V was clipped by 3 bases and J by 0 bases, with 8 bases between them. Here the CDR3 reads CASSFQGLNTEAFF. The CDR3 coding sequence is TGTGCCAGCAGTTTTCAGGGTCTGAACACTGAAGCTTTCTTT.

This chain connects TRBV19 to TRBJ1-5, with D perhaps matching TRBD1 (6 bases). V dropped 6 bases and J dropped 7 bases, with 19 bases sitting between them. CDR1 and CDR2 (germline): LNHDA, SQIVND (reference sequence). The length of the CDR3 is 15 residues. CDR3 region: CASRSTGWARQPQHF. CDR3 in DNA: TGTGCCAGTAGGAGTACAGGGTGGGCGAGGCAGCCCCAGCATTTT.

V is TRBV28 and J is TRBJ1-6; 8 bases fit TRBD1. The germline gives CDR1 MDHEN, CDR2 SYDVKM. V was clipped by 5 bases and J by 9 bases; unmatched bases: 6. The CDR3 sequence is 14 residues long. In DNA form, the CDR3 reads TGTGCCAGCAGTCTTGGACAGGGTGGTTCACCCCTCCACTTT. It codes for CASSLGQGGSPLHF.

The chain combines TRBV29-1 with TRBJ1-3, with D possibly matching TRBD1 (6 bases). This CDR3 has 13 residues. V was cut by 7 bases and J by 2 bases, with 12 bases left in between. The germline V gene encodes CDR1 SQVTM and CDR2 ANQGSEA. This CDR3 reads CSAGQNPGNTIYF. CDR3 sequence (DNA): TGCAGCGCTGGACAGAATCCTGGAAACACCATATATTTT.

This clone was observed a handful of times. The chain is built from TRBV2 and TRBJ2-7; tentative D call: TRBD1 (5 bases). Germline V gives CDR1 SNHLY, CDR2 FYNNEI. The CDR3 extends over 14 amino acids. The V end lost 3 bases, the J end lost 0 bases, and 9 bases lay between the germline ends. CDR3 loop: CASSETAYSYEQYF. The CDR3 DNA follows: TGTGCCAGCAGTGAGACAGCATACTCCTACGAGCAGTACTTC.

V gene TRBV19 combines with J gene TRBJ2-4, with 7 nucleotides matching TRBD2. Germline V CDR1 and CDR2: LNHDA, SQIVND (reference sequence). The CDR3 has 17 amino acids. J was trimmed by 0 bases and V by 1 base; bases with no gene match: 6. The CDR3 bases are TGTGCCAGTAGTATAGGAGTGGCGGGAGTAGCCAAAAACATTCAGTACTTC. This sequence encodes CASSIGVAGVAKNIQYF.

CDR3 loop: CASSYRGVRAKNIQYF. CDR3 nucleotide sequence: TGTGCCAGCAGTTATCGGGGGGTCCGGGCCAAAAACATTCAGTACTTC. The chain couples TRBV6-2 or TRBV6-3 to TRBJ2-4; 7 bases line up with TRBD2. With 3 bases clipped from V and 1 base from J, the junction kept 6 bases outside the gene matches. Germline lookup yields CDR1 MNHEY and CDR2 SVGEGT. This CDR3 spans 16 amino acids.

CDR3 sequence: CASSVGTSGVGTDTQYF. The CDR3 DNA is TGTGCCAGCAGCGTGGGGACTAGCGGGGTCGGCACAGATACGCAGTATTTT. The chain couples TRBV9 to TRBJ2-3; TRBD2 agrees at 13 bases. The CDR3 runs 17 residues. CDR1 and CDR2 from the germline V gene are SGDLS and YYNGEE. V lost 2 bases and J lost 1; bases outside the gene matches: 4.

CDR3: CASSIRSGTNTGELFF. The CDR3 DNA sequence: TGTGCCAGTAGTATTAGAAGCGGGACCAACACCGGGGAGCTGTTTTTT. V gene TRBV19 combines with J gene TRBJ2-2; 7 bases are a match to TRBD2. With 3 bases clipped from V and 2 bases from J, the junction kept 6 bases outside the gene matches. CDR3 length equals 16 residues. Germline loops: CDR1 LNHDA, CDR2 SQIVND (reference sequence).

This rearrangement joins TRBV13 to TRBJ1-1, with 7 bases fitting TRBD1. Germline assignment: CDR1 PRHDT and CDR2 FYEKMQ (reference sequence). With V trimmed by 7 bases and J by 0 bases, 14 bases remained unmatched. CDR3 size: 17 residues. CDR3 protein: CASIQLGQFPMNTEAFF. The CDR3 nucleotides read TGTGCCAGCATCCAATTGGGACAGTTTCCGATGAACACTGAAGCTTTCTTT.

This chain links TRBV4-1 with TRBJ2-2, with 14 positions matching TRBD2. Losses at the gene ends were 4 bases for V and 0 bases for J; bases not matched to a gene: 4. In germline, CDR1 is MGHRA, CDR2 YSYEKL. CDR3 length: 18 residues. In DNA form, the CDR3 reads TGCGCCAGCAGCCTCGGGACTAGCGGGAGTCCGAACACCGGGGAGCTGTTTTTT. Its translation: CASSLGTSGSPNTGELFF.

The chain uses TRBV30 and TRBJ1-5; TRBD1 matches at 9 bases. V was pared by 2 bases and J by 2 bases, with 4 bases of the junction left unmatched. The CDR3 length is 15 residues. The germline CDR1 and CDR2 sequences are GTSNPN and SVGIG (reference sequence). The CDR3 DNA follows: TGTGCCTGGAGTATCAGGACAGGGGGCAATCAGCCCCAGCATTTT. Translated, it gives CAWSIRTGGNQPQHF.

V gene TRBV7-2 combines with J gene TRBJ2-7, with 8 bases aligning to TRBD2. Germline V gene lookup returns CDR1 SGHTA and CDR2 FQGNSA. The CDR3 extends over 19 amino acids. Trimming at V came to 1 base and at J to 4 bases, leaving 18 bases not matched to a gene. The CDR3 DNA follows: TGTGCCAGCAGCTTAGGGAGTGGGGGTGTAGCGGGAAGGGCATACGAGCAGTACTTC. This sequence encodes CASSLGSGGVAGRAYEQYF.

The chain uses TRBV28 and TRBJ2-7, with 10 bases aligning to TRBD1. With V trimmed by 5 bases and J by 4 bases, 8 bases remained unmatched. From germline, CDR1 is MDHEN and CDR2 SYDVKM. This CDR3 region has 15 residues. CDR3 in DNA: TGTGCCAGCAGTCGGGTGACAGGGGGCAAGTACGAGCAGTACTTC. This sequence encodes CASSRVTGGKYEQYF.